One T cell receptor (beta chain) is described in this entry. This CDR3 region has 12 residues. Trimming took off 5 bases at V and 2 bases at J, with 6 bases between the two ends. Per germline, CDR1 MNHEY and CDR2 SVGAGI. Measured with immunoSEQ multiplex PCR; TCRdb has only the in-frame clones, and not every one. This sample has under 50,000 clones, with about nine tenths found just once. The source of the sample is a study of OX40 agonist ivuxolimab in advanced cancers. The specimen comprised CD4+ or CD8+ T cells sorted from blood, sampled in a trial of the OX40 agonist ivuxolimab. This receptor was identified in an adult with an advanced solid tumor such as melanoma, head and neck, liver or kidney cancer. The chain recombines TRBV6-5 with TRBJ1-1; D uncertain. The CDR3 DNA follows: TGTGCCAGCAGTACCCTCAACACTGAAGCTTTCTTT. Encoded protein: CASSTLNTEAFF.